Following are 11 T cell receptor beta chains from one sample sequenced in a study of cytomegalovirus exposure and HLA in healthy donors. The method was immunoSEQ multiplex PCR; TCRdb's version includes in-frame clones alone and lacks a portion of them. The sample yields approximately 100,000 clones, 80% to 95% seen once. The material sequenced was PBMCs. The receptors were sampled from a woman between 25 and 40 years old in good health and CMV-seropositive.

V is TRBV19 and J is TRBJ1-4; perhaps TRBD1 as D (6 bases). V gave up 6 bases and J gave up 6 bases, with 14 bases separating them. Per germline, CDR1 LNHDA and CDR2 SQIVND (reference sequence). This CDR3 has 14 residues. The CDR3 coding sequence is TGTGCCAGTAGCCACGGACAGAAGTATGAAAAACTGTTTTTT. Protein sequence: CASSHGQKYEKLFF.

The V call is TRBV2, the J call TRBJ2-7, with D possibly TRBD2 on 5 matching bases. The CDR3 consists of 11 residues. V gave up 6 bases and J gave up 4 bases, with 7 bases separating them. CDR1 is SNHLY, CDR2 FYNNEI, per germline. The CDR3: CASSGMYEQYF. CDR3 bases: TGTGCCAGCAGCGGGATGTACGAGCAGTACTTC.

This clone was picked up one time. J is TRBJ2-6 and V is TRBV4-3, with 7 nucleotides matching TRBD2. Germline V gene sequence: CDR1 LGHNA, CDR2 YSLEER. CDR3 length: 17 residues. V shed 0 bases and J 4 bases; nucleotides not matched to a gene: 6. The DNA of the CDR3 is TGCGCCAGCAGCCAAGAGGGGGGGGTGAGCGGGGCCAACGTCCTGACTTTC. It yields the protein CASSQEGGVSGANVLTF.

The sample holds a few counts of this clone. The rearrangement links TRBV5-5 to TRBJ1-1; maybe TRBD1 (6 bases). Germline CDR1 and CDR2: SGHKS and YYEKEE (reference sequence). This CDR3 has 15 amino acids. Trimming stripped 4 bases from V and 2 bases from J, with 15 bases between. CDR3 sequence (DNA): TGTGCCAGCAGCCAAGAACTGACAGGTAACACTGAAGCTTTCTTT. Translation gives CASSQELTGNTEAFF.

The chain uses TRBV4-3 and TRBJ2-7; 9 bases line up with TRBD1. Germline-derived CDR1 and CDR2 are LGHNA and YSLEER. The V gene end was trimmed by 2 bases and the J gene end by 3 bases; junction bases not matched to a gene: 5. This CDR3 has 15 residues. The CDR3 sequence is CASSQRGQGNYEQYF. For the CDR3, the DNA is TGCGCCAGCAGCCAAAGGGGACAGGGAAACTACGAGCAGTACTTC.

V usage is TRBV6-4 and J usage is TRBJ2-3; 9 bases line up with TRBD1. Germline trimming cut 6 bases from V and 6 bases from J; bases unmatched to any gene: 4. Germline CDR1 reads MRHNA; CDR2 reads SNTAGT. This CDR3 contains 13 residues. CDR3 bases: TGTGCCAGCAGCAGAGGACAGGGGGATACGCAGTATTTT. It codes for CASSRGQGDTQYF.

This clone was detected only a few times. V usage is TRBV28 and J usage is TRBJ1-1; the D is unclear. The CDR3 runs to 15 residues. CDR1 MDHEN and CDR2 SYDVKM come from the germline V gene. The V and J ends lost 5 bases and 1 base respectively, with 14 bases between them. The CDR3 region has the DNA TGTGCCAGCAGTGCACTAAAGGAGGGGAACACTGAAGCTTTCTTT. It codes for CASSALKEGNTEAFF.

This chain connects TRBV9 to TRBJ2-1; 8 nucleotides align to TRBD2. Germline V gives CDR1 SGDLS, CDR2 YYNGEE. The CDR3 spans 16 residues. After removal of 0 bases from V and 7 bases from J, the junction contained 9 bases not matched to a gene. CDR3 nucleotide sequence: TGTGCCAGCAGCGTAGCCGGGACTAGGGCGCTAAATGAGCAGTTCTTC. Its translation is CASSVAGTRALNEQFF.

The chain combines TRBV13 with TRBJ1-2; the match to TRBD1 covers 11 bases. V dropped 3 bases and J dropped 7; count of bases not matched to a gene: 10. The CDR3 loop spans 16 amino acids. Germline V lookup: CDR1 PRHDT, CDR2 FYEKMQ (reference sequence). CDR3 sequence: CASSFYPGTGGFGYTF. As DNA, the CDR3 is TGTGCCAGCAGCTTTTACCCCGGGACAGGGGGGTTTGGCTACACCTTC.

The genes are TRBV4-3 and TRBJ2-3; D gene unclear. Germline CDR1 and CDR2: LGHNA and YSLEER. V lost 1 base, J lost 2 bases, and 10 bases lay in between. The CDR3 sequence is 15 residues long. CDR3 nucleotide sequence: TGCGCCAGCAGCCAAGCCTGGATAGCCACAGATACGCAGTATTTT. This encodes CASSQAWIATDTQYF.

The chain combines TRBV2 with TRBJ2-1, with 11 bases fitting TRBD2. CDR3 length: 20 residues. V trimming: 3 bases; J trimming: 0 bases; junction bases outside the gene matches: 13. Germline V gives CDR1 SNHLY, CDR2 FYNNEI. The CDR3 is CASSETGTSGPISSYNEQFF. CDR3 DNA: TGTGCCAGCAGTGAGACCGGGACTAGCGGACCTATAAGCTCCTACAATGAGCAGTTCTTC. Drawing the rest from reference TRBV2 and TRBJ2-1, the complete variable domain is EPEVTQTPSHQVTQMGQEVILRCVPISNHLYFYWYRQILGQKVEFLVSFYNNEISEKSEIFDDQFSVERPDGSNFTLKIRSTKLEDSAMYFCASSETGTSGPISSYNEQFFGPGTRLTVL.